This is a list of T cell receptor beta chains from one sample in a study of CD8 T cells in ankylosing spondylitis. In TCRdb, the 5' RACE reads were re-called with MiXCR into one record per CDR3 protein. The sample has more than 150,000 distinct CDR3 sequences; about 13% are singletons. Sequencing was carried out using blood, either unsorted or a sorted T cell fraction (not recorded which). These receptors were obtained from a male donor with ankylosing spondylitis or in good health (not recorded which). The CDR3 runs from the conserved cysteine through the conserved F or W. The D gene is left open where the match is weak. The size entry is marked missing in some rows and otherwise reads once, few, many or a size class.

abundance,v_gene,d_gene,j_gene,len,CDR3nt,CDR3aa
few,TRBV7-2,TRBD1,TRBJ2-1,14,TGTGCCAGCAGCGACCGGGACAGATACAATGAGCAGTTCTTC,CASSDRDRYNEQFF
many,TRBV4-2,.,TRBJ2-5,14,TGTGCCAGCAGCCAAGAGGCTACACAAGAGACCCAGTACTTC,CASSQEATQETQYF
few,TRBV5-1,.,TRBJ2-1,17,TGCGCCAGCAGCTCCGGATGGGTAGGGGACTCCTACAATGAGCAGTTCTTC,CASSSGWVGDSYNEQFF
.,TRBV5-6,.,TRBJ1-2,14,TGTGCCAGCAGCTCGTCCGGGGGCGGCTATGGCTACACCTTC,CASSSSGGGYGYTF
few,TRBV7-9,.,TRBJ1-5,17,TGTGCCAGCAGTTCCGGAGGGGGTGTTTATAGCAATCAGCCCCAGCATTTT,CASSSGGGVYSNQPQHF
many,TRBV27,TRBD1,TRBJ2-1,15,TGTGCCAGCAGTTCAGTTCGGGACAGATACAATGAGCAGTTCTTC,CASSSVRDRYNEQFF
.,TRBV7-9,TRBD2,TRBJ2-7,16,TGTGCCAGCAGCTTAGCAGCAGCGGGAGAGGAGTACGAGCAGTACTTC,CASSLAAAGEEYEQYF
few,TRBV7-6,.,TRBJ2-5,16,TGTGCCAGCAGCTTAGCTATCGCTAGGCCGGCGGAGACCCAGTACTTC,CASSLAIARPAETQYF
.,TRBV29-1,.,TRBJ1-3,12,TGCAGCGTTTCCCCTCAGGGGCAAACCATATATTTT,CSVSPQGQTIYF
few,TRBV6-2/TRBV6-3,.,TRBJ2-1,14,TGTGCCAGCGCCTTATTCTCCGGCTACAATGAGCAGTTCTTC,CASALFSGYNEQFF
many,TRBV4-2,.,TRBJ2-1,19,TGTGCCAGCAGCCAAGACTCTTTCGGGGGGGACAGCTCCTACAATGAGCAGTTCTTC,CASSQDSFGGDSSYNEQFF
few,TRBV2,TRBD1,TRBJ2-7,14,TGTGCCAGCATGCGGGGACAGGATTTCTACGAGCAGTACTTC,CASMRGQDFYEQYF
.,TRBV7-9,TRBD2,TRBJ2-1,13,TGTGCCAGCAGCCCTGGGACTATGAGTGAGCAGTTCTTC,CASSPGTMSEQFF
many,TRBV27,TRBD1,TRBJ2-7,15,TGTGCCAGCGCGCCCACCCGACAGGGTCTGTTAGAGCAGTACTTC,CASAPTRQGLLEQYF
few,TRBV27,TRBD2,TRBJ2-1,16,TGTGCCAGCAGTCTTAGCGGGGGGCCCGTCTACAATGAGCAGTTCTTC,CASSLSGGPVYNEQFF
few,TRBV10-3,.,TRBJ2-1,13,TGTGCCATCAGGCGGAGGCCTAACGATGAGCAGTTCTTC,CAIRRRPNDEQFF
few,TRBV5-1,TRBD2,TRBJ2-1,17,TGCGCCAGCAGCACAGGACTAGCGAGTTCTTCCTACAATGAGCAGTTCTTC,CASSTGLASSSYNEQFF
.,TRBV5-6,TRBD2,TRBJ2-2,16,TGTGCCAGCAGCCCACGGGGTAGCGGGGCAACCGGGGAGCTGTTTTTT,CASSPRGSGATGELFF
few,TRBV11-2,.,TRBJ1-3,17,TGTGCCAGGAGCTTAGGCCCCGAACCATTCTCTGGAAACACCATATATTTT,CARSLGPEPFSGNTIYF
.,TRBV11-1,TRBD2,TRBJ2-1,20,TGTGCCAGCAGCCTTGGACTAGCGGGTTTACTTTCGAGCTCCTACAATGAGCAGTTCTTC,CASSLGLAGLLSSSYNEQFF
many,TRBV4-1,.,TRBJ2-2,13,TGCGCCAGCAGCCAACTACTCAGCGGGGAGCTGTTTTTT,CASSQLLSGELFF
.,TRBV4-1,.,TRBJ1-1,14,TGCGCCAGCAGCCAAGTAGGGTCGAACACTGAAGCTTTCTTT,CASSQVGSNTEAFF
.,TRBV5-6,TRBD2,TRBJ2-1,16,TGTGCCAGCAGCTTGGCACTAGCGGGGGGCCTAGGGGAGCAGTTCTTC,CASSLALAGGLGEQFF
.,TRBV7-9,.,TRBJ2-7,17,TGTGCCAGCAGCGAGGGGTCCTCCGGGGAGGTTCTGTACGAGCAGTACTTC,CASSEGSSGEVLYEQYF
many,TRBV18,.,TRBJ2-7,15,TGTGCCAGCTCATCTCAGGAGCCGGACTCCTACGAGCAGTACTTC,CASSSQEPDSYEQYF
many,TRBV7-8,.,TRBJ2-7,13,TGTGCCAGCACCCCGAGAGAATCCTACGAGCAGTACTTC,CASTPRESYEQYF
many,TRBV27,TRBD2,TRBJ2-1,14,TGTGCCAGCAGTTTAGGGACTAGCGACAATGAGCAGTTCTTC,CASSLGTSDNEQFF
few,TRBV20-1,.,TRBJ2-3,16,TGCAGTCCAGGGGAACCGGGACTTGCCCGCCCAGATACGCAGTATTTT,CSPGEPGLARPDTQYF
.,TRBV12-3/TRBV12-4,.,TRBJ2-2,14,TGTGCCAGCATCCCTCCAGCGAACACCGGGGAGCTGTTTTTT,CASIPPANTGELFF
.,TRBV11-2,TRBD2,TRBJ2-2,20,TGTGCCAGCAGCTTAGTCGTAAGGACTAGCGGCGGATGGGACACCGGGGAGCTGTTTTTT,CASSLVVRTSGGWDTGELFF
few,TRBV5-5,TRBD2,TRBJ2-2,17,TGTGCCAGCAGCCCTAGACTGGGAGGGCTTCAGGACGGGGAGCTGTTTTTT,CASSPRLGGLQDGELFF
.,TRBV5-1,TRBD1,TRBJ2-7,14,TGCGCCAGCAGCTTTGGGACAGGGCCCGGGGAGCAGTACTTC,CASSFGTGPGEQYF
.,TRBV29-1,.,TRBJ2-3,14,TGCAGCGTTTCTCCCAGCAAGGGGACTGATACGCAGTATTTT,CSVSPSKGTDTQYF
few,TRBV12-5,.,TRBJ2-3,14,TGTGCTAGTGGCCGGGGGGACAGGACAGATACGCAGTATTTT,CASGRGDRTDTQYF
many,TRBV12-3/TRBV12-4,.,TRBJ2-1,12,TGTGCCAGCACCCTTAGCGGAAATGAGCAGTTCTTC,CASTLSGNEQFF
.,TRBV7-6,TRBD2,TRBJ2-1,13,TGTGCCAGCAGCCAGGGACTAGCTAATGAGCAGTTCTTC,CASSQGLANEQFF
few,TRBV25-1,TRBD2,TRBJ2-7,17,TGTGCCAGCAGTGACCAAACCGGGACTAGCGGGAGCTACGAGCAGTACTTC,CASSDQTGTSGSYEQYF
few,TRBV7-6,TRBD2,TRBJ2-1,16,TGTGCCAGCAGCTCAGGACCCCCAGCGGGAGTACATGAGCAGTTCTTC,CASSSGPPAGVHEQFF
many,TRBV5-1,.,TRBJ2-3,14,TGCGCCAGCAGCCCAGCGGTTATTCCGGATACGCAGTATTTT,CASSPAVIPDTQYF
few,TRBV20-1,TRBD2,TRBJ2-3,16,TGCAGTGCTAGAAACCTAGAGCGGGACAGCACAGATACGCAGTATTTT,CSARNLERDSTDTQYF
.,TRBV20-1,TRBD2,TRBJ2-3,16,TGCAGTGCTAGAAAGTTACTAGCGGGAGCGGGGGATACGCAGTATTTT,CSARKLLAGAGDTQYF
.,TRBV7-9,.,TRBJ1-1,13,TGTGCCAGCAGCTTCCGGGACCATCCTGAAGCTTTCTTT,CASSFRDHPEAFF
few,TRBV20-1,.,TRBJ2-7,11,TGCAGTGGGAGACTTGGCTACGAGCAGTACTTC,CSGRLGYEQYF
few,TRBV4-1,.,TRBJ1-5,18,TGCGCCAGCAGCCAAGAGTTGCGCCCGACGGCTATCCATCAGCCCCAGCATTTT,CASSQELRPTAIHQPQHF
.,TRBV3-1,.,TRBJ2-1,14,TGTGCCAGCAGCCTGGCGTACTCCTACAATGAGCAGTTCTTC,CASSLAYSYNEQFF